This T cell receptor beta chain was captured in a study of T cell repertoires and leukemia-associated antigens. V lost 7 bases and J lost 4, with 11 bases in between. The CDR3 sequence is 13 residues long. Germline V gene data show CDR1 as SQVTM and CDR2 as ANQGSEA. TCRdb ran MiXCR on the 5' RACE reads and lists one entry per CDR3 protein. The sample has roughly 13,000 distinct CDR3 sequences; 39% are singletons. This clonotype was counted between two and nine times. Its specificity is not known. General study results and limits: No direct test of specificity or function was done for expanded clones.

The CD3+ T cells first had an overnight rest without serum. The V and J genes are TRBV29-1 and TRBJ2-6; D remains ambiguous. The sample was CD3+ T cells sorted from blood and cultured. The sequence was obtained from a female donor in good health. This CDR3 reads CSARVEGANVLTF. For the CDR3, the DNA is TGCAGCGCCCGTGTCGAGGGGGCCAACGTCCTGACTTTC.